The rows below give T cell receptor beta chains drawn from one sample of a study of blood T cells in healthy people across ages. TCRdb re-called the 5' RACE reads with MiXCR, one entry per CDR3 protein. The table has 600,000 or so distinct CDR3 sequences, under 25% seen once. The material sequenced was blood. These receptors came from a man aged 65-85 years in good health. CDR3s include the opening cysteine and the closing phenylalanine or tryptophan. A D gene is named only where the DNA matches it firmly. Size is stated for part of the rows, as once, few or many counts, or as a class when the clone is expanded.

J gene	D gene	V gene	clone size	CDR3 protein	CDR3 DNA
TRBJ2-7	TRBD2	TRBV7-3	-	CASSFASGNPYEQYF	TGTGCCAGCAGCTTTGCTAGCGGAAACCCCTACGAGCAGTACTTC
TRBJ1-4	-	TRBV20-1	-	CSASKRETEKLFF	TGCAGTGCTTCCAAACGTGAGACTGAAAAACTGTTTTTT
TRBJ2-7	TRBD1	TRBV10-3	few	CAISPGQGNEQYF	TGTGCCATCAGTCCGGGACAGGGAAACGAGCAGTACTTC
TRBJ1-4	TRBD1	TRBV12-3/TRBV12-4	many	CASSKDRAAEKLFF	TGTGCCAGCAGCAAGGACAGGGCCGCGGAAAAACTGTTTTTT
TRBJ1-1	TRBD1	TRBV12-3/TRBV12-4	once	CASIWTGTSAEAFF	TGTGCCAGCATCTGGACAGGAACGAGCGCTGAAGCTTTCTTT
TRBJ2-7	TRBD1	TRBV20-1	-	CSAPGQGASYEQYF	TGCAGTGCCCCGGGACAGGGGGCTTCCTACGAGCAGTACTTC
TRBJ2-3	TRBD2	TRBV7-2	-	CASSPWTSTSTDTQYF	TGTGCCAGCAGCCCCTGGACTAGCACAAGCACAGATACGCAGTATTTT
TRBJ2-7	TRBD1	TRBV4-1	-	CASSQERTGVTHEQYF	TGCGCCAGCAGCCAAGAGAGGACAGGGGTTACCCACGAGCAGTACTTC
TRBJ1-5	TRBD1	TRBV4-1	few	CASSQDGTGYQPRHF	TGCGCCAGCAGCCAAGATGGGACAGGGTACCAGCCCCGGCATTTT
TRBJ1-2	-	TRBV14	-	CASSQSGLIYTF	TGTGCCAGCAGCCAATCCGGACTGATCTACACCTTC
TRBJ1-6	TRBD1	TRBV28	few	CASSRPGTGTHNSPLHF	TGTGCCAGCAGTCGACCCGGGACAGGGACACATAATTCACCCCTCCACTTT
TRBJ1-2	TRBD1	TRBV12-3/TRBV12-4	few	CASSFGGQFSGYTF	TGTGCCAGCAGTTTCGGGGGACAGTTTTCGGGCTACACCTTC
TRBJ1-1	-	TRBV9	-	CGSSVGGNTEAFF	TGTGGCAGCAGCGTAGGGGGGAACACTGAAGCTTTCTTT
TRBJ2-7	TRBD2	TRBV29-1	-	CSVAPFVLAGVAEQYF	TGCAGCGTTGCCCCCTTTGTTCTAGCGGGAGTGGCCGAGCAGTACTTC
TRBJ2-1	-	TRBV27	many	CASSLYTPWGEQFF	TGTGCCAGCAGTTTATATACACCGTGGGGTGAGCAGTTCTTC
TRBJ2-4	-	TRBV20-1	-	CSAAGRAKNIQYF	TGCAGTGCGGCGGGGAGGGCCAAAAACATTCAGTACTTC
TRBJ1-1	TRBD1	TRBV5-1	-	CASSGETGGSTEVFF	TGCGCCAGCAGCGGGGAAACAGGGGGCTCCACTGAAGTTTTCTTT
TRBJ2-3	-	TRBV27	-	CASSLGATPRHTQYF	TGTGCCAGCAGTTTAGGGGCGACCCCGCGACATACGCAGTATTTT
TRBJ2-5	TRBD2	TRBV10-2	-	CASCARTSGRLQETQYF	TGCGCCAGCTGCGCCCGGACTAGCGGGAGGCTACAAGAGACCCAGTACTTC
TRBJ1-4	-	TRBV10-3	-	CAISEVLNEKLFF	TGTGCCATCAGTGAGGTGCTTAATGAAAAACTGTTTTTT
TRBJ2-1	TRBD2	TRBV7-8	few	CASSSQRGSSYNEQFF	TGTGCCAGCAGCTCCCAGCGGGGAAGCTCCTACAATGAGCAGTTCTTC
TRBJ2-7	TRBD2	TRBV20-1	many	CSASSPRTSGRGEQYF	TGCAGTGCTAGTTCCCCCCGGACTAGCGGGAGAGGCGAGCAGTACTTC
TRBJ2-1	TRBD2	TRBV20-1	few	CSASYLAGGRNEQFF	TGCAGTGCTAGCTACCTAGCGGGAGGAAGGAATGAGCAGTTCTTC
TRBJ2-1	-	TRBV2	few	CASKEGGGHNEQFF	TGTGCCAGCAAAGAGGGTGGGGGGCACAATGAGCAGTTCTTC
TRBJ2-7	-	TRBV20-1	few	CSATMGAYEQYF	TGCAGTGCCACAATGGGGGCCTACGAGCAGTACTTC
TRBJ2-7	-	TRBV7-8	few	CASSLVEGYGQYF	TGTGCCAGCAGCTTAGTTGAGGGCTACGGGCAGTACTTC
TRBJ2-7	TRBD1	TRBV30	many	CAWEDRVYRYEQYF	TGTGCCTGGGAAGACAGGGTATATCGCTACGAGCAGTACTTC
TRBJ2-7	-	TRBV3-1	few	CASSQVRGGEQYF	TGTGCCAGCAGCCAAGTTAGGGGTGGCGAGCAGTACTTC
TRBJ1-6	-	TRBV12-3/TRBV12-4	-	CASSFGDGNSPLHF	TGTGCCAGCAGTTTCGGAGACGGAAATTCACCCCTCCACTTT
TRBJ2-3	TRBD2	TRBV6-1	-	CASSTRLAGNNIYTQYF	TGTGCCAGCAGTACGAGACTAGCGGGAAATAATATTTATACGCAGTATTTT
TRBJ1-1	-	TRBV20-1	few	CSASFHRDTEAFF	TGCAGTGCTAGCTTTCATAGGGACACTGAAGCTTTCTTT
TRBJ1-2	-	TRBV29-1	-	CSVESDSNYGYTF	TGCAGCGTTGAATCTGACAGTAACTATGGCTACACCTTC
TRBJ2-7	-	TRBV12-3/TRBV12-4	-	CASSTQPLADEQYF	TGTGCCAGCAGCACCCAACCCCTAGCCGACGAGCAGTACTTC